This T cell receptor (beta chain) was sequenced during a study of blood T cell repertoires in COVID-19. Study details: The study drew acute and convalescent COVID-19 samples from the United States, Italy and Spain.

Germline loops: CDR1 LNHNV, CDR2 YYDKDF (reference sequence). J lost 0 bases, V lost 5 bases, and 1 base had no gene match. This CDR3 is 13 amino acids long. The protocol was immunoSEQ multiplex PCR, while the TCRdb copy is restricted to in-frame clones and leaves out a portion. The repertoire consists of 300,000 to 400,000 clones, with over 80% occurring once and the leading ten covering about 6%. Sequenced sample: peripheral blood. This rearrangement joins TRBV15 to TRBJ2-7, with 7 bases lining up with TRBD2. This receptor was identified in a woman between 45 and 65 years old with COVID-19, enrolled during active disease. CDR3 sequence: CATSGGDSYEQYF. CDR3 DNA sequence: TGTGCCACCAGCGGGGGGGACTCCTACGAGCAGTACTTC.